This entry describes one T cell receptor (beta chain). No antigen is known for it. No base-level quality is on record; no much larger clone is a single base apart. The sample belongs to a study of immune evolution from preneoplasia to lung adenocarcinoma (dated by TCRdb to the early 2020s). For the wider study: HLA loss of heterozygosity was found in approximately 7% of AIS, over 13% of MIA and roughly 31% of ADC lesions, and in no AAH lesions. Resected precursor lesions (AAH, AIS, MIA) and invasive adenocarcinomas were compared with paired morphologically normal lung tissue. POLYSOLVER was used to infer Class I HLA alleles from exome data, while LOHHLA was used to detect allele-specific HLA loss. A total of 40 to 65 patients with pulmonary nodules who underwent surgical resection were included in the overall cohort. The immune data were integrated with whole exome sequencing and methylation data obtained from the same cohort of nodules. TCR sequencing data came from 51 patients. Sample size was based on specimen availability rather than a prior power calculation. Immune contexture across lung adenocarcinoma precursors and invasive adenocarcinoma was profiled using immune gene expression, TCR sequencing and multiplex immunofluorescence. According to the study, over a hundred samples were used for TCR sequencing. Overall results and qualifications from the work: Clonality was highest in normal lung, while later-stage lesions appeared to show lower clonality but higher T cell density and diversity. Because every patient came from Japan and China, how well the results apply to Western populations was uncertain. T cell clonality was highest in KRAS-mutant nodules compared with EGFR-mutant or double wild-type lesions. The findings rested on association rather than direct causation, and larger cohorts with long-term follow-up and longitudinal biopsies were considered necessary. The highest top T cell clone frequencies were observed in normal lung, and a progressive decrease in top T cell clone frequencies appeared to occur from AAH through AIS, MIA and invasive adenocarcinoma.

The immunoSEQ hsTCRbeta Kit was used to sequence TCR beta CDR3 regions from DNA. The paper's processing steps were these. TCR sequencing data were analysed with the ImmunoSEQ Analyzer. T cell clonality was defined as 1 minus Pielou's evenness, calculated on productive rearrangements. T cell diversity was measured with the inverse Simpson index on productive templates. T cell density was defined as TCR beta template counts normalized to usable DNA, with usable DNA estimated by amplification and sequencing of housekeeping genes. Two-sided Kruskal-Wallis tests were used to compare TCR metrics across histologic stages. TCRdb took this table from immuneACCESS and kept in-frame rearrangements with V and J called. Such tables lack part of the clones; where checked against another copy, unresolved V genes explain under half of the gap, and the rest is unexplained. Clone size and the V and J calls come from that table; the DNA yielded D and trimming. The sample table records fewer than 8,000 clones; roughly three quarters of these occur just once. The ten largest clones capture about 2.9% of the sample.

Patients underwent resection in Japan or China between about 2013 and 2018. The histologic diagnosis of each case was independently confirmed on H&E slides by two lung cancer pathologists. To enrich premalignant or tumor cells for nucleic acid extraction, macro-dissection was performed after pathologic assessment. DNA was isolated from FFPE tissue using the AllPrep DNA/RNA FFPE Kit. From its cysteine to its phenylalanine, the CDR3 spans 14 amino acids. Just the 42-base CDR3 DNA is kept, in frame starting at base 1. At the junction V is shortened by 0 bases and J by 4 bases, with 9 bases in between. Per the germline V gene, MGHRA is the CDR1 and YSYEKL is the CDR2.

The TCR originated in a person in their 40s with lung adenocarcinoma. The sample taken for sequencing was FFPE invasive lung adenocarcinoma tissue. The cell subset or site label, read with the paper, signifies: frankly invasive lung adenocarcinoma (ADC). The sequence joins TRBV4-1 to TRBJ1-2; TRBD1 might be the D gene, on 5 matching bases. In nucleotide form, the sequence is TGCGCCAGCAGCCAAGATGCGCAGGGCTATGGCTACACCTTC. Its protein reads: CASSQDAQGYGYTF.